This paragraph reports one T cell receptor (beta chain). The data were obtained in a study of T cell changes during pregnancy in multiple sclerosis. TCRdb's copy holds only in-frame clones and misses some; the assay was immunoSEQ multiplex PCR. The profile shows about 23,000 clones, about 83% of them singletons. The CDR3 is 17 amino acids. Germline V lookup: CDR1 WNHNN, CDR2 SYGVQD (reference sequence). Trimming stripped 6 bases from V and 4 bases from J, with 21 bases between. The chain employs TRBV10-1 and TRBJ2-2, with a tentative D call TRBD2 (6 bases). Source: CD8+ T cells from peripheral blood mononuclear cells, taken before pregnancy. This TCR was recovered from a female donor with multiple sclerosis, enrolled in a pregnancy study. The CDR3 protein is CASRWGSGACGTGELFF. DNA of the CDR3: TGCGCCAGCAGGTGGGGTAGCGGTGCGTGCGGCACCGGGGAGCTGTTTTTT.